Below are 12 T cell receptor beta chains sequenced from a single sample in a study of T cell responses to AZD1222 COVID-19 vaccine. The protocol was immunoSEQ multiplex PCR, while the TCRdb copy is restricted to in-frame clones and leaves out a portion. The table includes about 66,000 clones, about 89% detected once. This specimen consisted of peripheral blood, obtained 28 days after the second dose of the MenACWY control vaccine. The receptors were gathered from an adult who received the MenACWY meningococcal vaccine as a control.

CDR3 protein: CASNPGHTQSQQYF. The CDR3 DNA sequence: TGTGCCAGCAACCCGGGACACACTCAGTCTCAGCAGTACTTC. The V and J genes are TRBV6-5 and TRBJ2-7; the D gene is possibly TRBD1 (6 bases). Germline loops: CDR1 MNHEY, CDR2 SVGAGI. This CDR3 is built from 14 residues. Trimming shortened V by 7 bases and J by 8 bases, and 21 bases separated the two germline ends.

This clone was observed once. The V gene is TRBV6-5, the J gene TRBJ2-5; no definite D call. The germline gives CDR1 MNHEY, CDR2 SVGAGI. Trimming shortened V by 7 bases and J by 1 base, and 7 bases separated the two germline ends. The CDR3 totals 12 residues. As DNA, the CDR3 is TGTGCCAGCATACAGAGCCAAGAGACCCAGTACTTC. Amino acid sequence: CASIQSQETQYF.

This clone was counted only a few times. The chain recombines TRBV7-9 with TRBJ2-6, with TRBD1 matching over 7 bases. Germline lookup yields CDR1 SEHNR and CDR2 FQNEAQ (reference sequence). Losses at the gene ends were 5 bases for V and 4 bases for J; bases not matched to a gene: 8. There are 16 residues in the CDR3. In DNA, the CDR3 is TGTGCCAGCAGCACCCAAGGGGGCAGGGGGGCCAACGTCCTGACTTTC. It specifies CASSTQGGRGANVLTF.

This chain's CDR3 is CASTSTGQRYEQYF. The CDR3 DNA is TGTGCCAGCACCAGTACGGGACAGCGCTACGAGCAGTACTTC. The chain has TRBV6-5 and TRBJ2-7; 7 bases map to TRBD1. Germline V gene lookup returns CDR1 MNHEY and CDR2 SVGAGI. The CDR3 has 14 amino acids. With V trimmed by 7 bases and J by 3 bases, 9 bases remained unmatched.

This clone appeared once. CDR3 sequence reads: CASSPRDREPEQFF. The CDR3 DNA reads TGTGCCAGCAGCCCCAGGGACCGGGAGCCAGAGCAGTTCTTC. This chain links TRBV9 with TRBJ2-1; perhaps TRBD2 as D (6 bases). Trimming removed 4 bases from V and 10 bases from J, with 18 bases in between. There are 14 residues in the CDR3. The germline CDR1 and CDR2 sequences are SGDLS and YYNGEE.

The chain uses TRBV7-9 and TRBJ1-2, with no clear D. Deletions cut 5 bases from V and 1 base from J, with 14 bases between. Germline V lookup: CDR1 SEHNR, CDR2 FQNEAQ (reference sequence). CDR3 length: 15 residues. CDR3 residues: CASSPKRTDNYGYTF. The CDR3 DNA sequence: TGTGCCAGCAGCCCTAAACGGACGGATAACTATGGCTACACCTTC. The full variable domain, with the rest looked up from reference TRBV7-9 and TRBJ1-2, is DTGVSQNPRHKITKRGQNVTFRCDPISEHNRLYWYRQTLGQGPEFLTYFQNEAQLEKSRLLSDRFSAERPKGSFSTLEIQRTEQGDSAMYLCASSPKRTDNYGYTFGSGTRLTVV.

CDR3 amino acids: CASNQGQGHSPLHF. The DNA for the CDR3 is TGCGCCAGCAACCAAGGACAGGGTCATTCACCCCTCCACTTT. This chain links TRBV5-1 with TRBJ1-6, with 8 nucleotides matching TRBD1. Germline CDR1 reads SGHRS; CDR2 reads YFSETQ. With V trimmed by 6 bases and J by 8 bases, 7 bases remained unmatched. This CDR3 region has 14 residues.

The genes are TRBV7-9 and TRBJ2-1, with TRBD2 matching over 10 bases. Germline assignment: CDR1 SEHNR and CDR2 FQNEAQ (reference sequence). CDR3 length equals 16 residues. The V gene end was trimmed by 5 bases and the J gene end by 1 base; junction bases not matched to a gene: 5. CDR3: CASSQPGLASYNEQFF. CDR3 coding DNA: TGTGCCAGCAGCCAACCGGGACTAGCGTCCTACAATGAGCAGTTCTTC.

The sample holds one count of this clone. This sequence joins TRBV15 and TRBJ1-2; D is perhaps TRBD1 (6 bases). V was shortened by 0 bases and J by 2 bases, with 10 bases between the two germline ends. In germline, CDR1 is LNHNV, CDR2 YYDKDF (reference sequence). This CDR3 is 15 amino acids long. CDR3: CATSREQGGNYGYTF. The CDR3 bases are TGTGCCACCAGCAGAGAACAGGGAGGAAACTATGGCTACACCTTC.

This chain joins TRBV2 and TRBJ2-1; no reliable D call. Between the trimmed V and J ends, which lost 7 bases and 5 bases, there was a span of 6 bases. This CDR3 is built from 11 residues. Germline V gene data show CDR1 as SNHLY and CDR2 as FYNNEI. This CDR3 is CASMVHNEQFF. DNA of the CDR3: TGTGCCAGCATGGTCCACAATGAGCAGTTCTTC.

The CDR3 nucleotides are TGTGCCAGCAGTTACTTAACAGCACCAGATACGCAGTATTTT. Encoded protein: CASSYLTAPDTQYF. The chain recombines TRBV6-5 with TRBJ2-3, with D unresolved. Germline V gives CDR1 MNHEY, CDR2 SVGAGI. V was clipped by 1 base and J by 4 bases, with 9 bases between them. This CDR3 comprises 14 residues.

V is TRBV6-2 or TRBV6-3 and J is TRBJ2-3, with 8 bases matching TRBD2. With V trimmed by 6 bases and J by 2 bases, 19 bases remained unmatched. The length of the CDR3 is 19 residues. Germline lookup yields CDR1 MNHEY and CDR2 SVGEGT. This CDR3 is CASSGQSGRRTSVTDTQYF. In DNA form, the CDR3 reads TGTGCCAGCAGCGGGCAAAGCGGGAGAAGAACGAGTGTCACAGATACGCAGTATTTT.